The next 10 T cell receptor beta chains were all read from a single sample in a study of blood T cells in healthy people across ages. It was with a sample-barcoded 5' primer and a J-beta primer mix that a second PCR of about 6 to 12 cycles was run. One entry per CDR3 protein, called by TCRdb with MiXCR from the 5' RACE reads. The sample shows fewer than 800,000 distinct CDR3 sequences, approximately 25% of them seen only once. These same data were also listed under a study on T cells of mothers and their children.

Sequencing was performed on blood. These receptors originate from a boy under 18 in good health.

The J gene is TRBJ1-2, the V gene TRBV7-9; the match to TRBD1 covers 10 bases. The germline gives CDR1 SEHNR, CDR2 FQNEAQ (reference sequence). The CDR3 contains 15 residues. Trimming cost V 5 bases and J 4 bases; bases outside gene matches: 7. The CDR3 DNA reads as TGTGCCAGCAGCCCGACAGGGGGCGCTGGCTATGGCTACACCTTC. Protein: CASSPTGGAGYGYTF.

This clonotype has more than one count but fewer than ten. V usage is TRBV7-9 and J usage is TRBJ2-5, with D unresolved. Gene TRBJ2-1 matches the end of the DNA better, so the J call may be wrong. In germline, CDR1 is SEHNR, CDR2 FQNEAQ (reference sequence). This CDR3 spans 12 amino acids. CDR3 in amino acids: CASSPAPFEQFF. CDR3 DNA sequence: TGTGCCAGCAGCCCAGCTCCCTTTGAGCAGTTCTTC.

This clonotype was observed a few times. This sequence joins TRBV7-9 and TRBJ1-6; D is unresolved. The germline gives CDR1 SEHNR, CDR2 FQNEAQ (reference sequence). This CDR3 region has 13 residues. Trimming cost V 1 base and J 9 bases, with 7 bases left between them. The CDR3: CASSLGDTSPLHF. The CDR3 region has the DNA TGTGCCAGCAGCTTAGGAGACACTTCACCCCTCCACTTT.

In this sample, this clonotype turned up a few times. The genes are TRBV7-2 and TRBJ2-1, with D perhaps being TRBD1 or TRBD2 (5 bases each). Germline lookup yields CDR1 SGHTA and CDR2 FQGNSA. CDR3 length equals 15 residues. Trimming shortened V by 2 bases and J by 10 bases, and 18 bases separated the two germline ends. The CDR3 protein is CASSLYGTSSIEQFF. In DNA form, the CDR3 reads TGTGCCAGCAGCTTATATGGGACCAGCTCAATCGAGCAGTTCTTC.

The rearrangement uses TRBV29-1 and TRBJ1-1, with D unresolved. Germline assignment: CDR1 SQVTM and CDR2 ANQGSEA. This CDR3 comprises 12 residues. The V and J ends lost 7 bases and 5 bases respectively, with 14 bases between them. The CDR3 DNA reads TGCAGCGGAAATCGAGGTCGGACTGAAGCTTTCTTT. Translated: CSGNRGRTEAFF.

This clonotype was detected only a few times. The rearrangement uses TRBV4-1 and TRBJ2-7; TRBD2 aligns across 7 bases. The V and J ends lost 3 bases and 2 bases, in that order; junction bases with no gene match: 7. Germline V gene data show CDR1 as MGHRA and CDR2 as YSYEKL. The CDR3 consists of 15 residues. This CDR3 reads CASSQSTSAAYEQYF. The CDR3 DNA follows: TGCGCCAGCAGCCAGAGCACTAGCGCTGCCTACGAGCAGTACTTC.

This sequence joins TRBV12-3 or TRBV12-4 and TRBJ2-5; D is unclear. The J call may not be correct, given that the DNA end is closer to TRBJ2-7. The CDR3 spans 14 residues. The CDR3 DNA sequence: TGTGCCAGCACCCTAGTCGGGTCTTCCTACGAGCAGTACTTC. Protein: CASTLVGSSYEQYF.

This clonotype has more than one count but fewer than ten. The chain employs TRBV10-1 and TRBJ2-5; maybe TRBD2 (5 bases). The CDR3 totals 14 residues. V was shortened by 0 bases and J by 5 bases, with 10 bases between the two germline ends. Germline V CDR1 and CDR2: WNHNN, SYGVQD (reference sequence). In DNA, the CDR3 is TGCGCCAGCAGTGAGTCTTCTAGCCGGGAGACCCAGTACTTC. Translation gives CASSESSSRETQYF.

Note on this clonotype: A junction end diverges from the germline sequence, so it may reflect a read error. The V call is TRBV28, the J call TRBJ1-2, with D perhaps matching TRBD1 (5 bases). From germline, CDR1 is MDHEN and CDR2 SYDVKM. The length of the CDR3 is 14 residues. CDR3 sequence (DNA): TGTGCCAGCAGATTATCTCGGCAGGGAGGAGGCTACACCTTC. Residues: CASRLSRQGGGYTF.

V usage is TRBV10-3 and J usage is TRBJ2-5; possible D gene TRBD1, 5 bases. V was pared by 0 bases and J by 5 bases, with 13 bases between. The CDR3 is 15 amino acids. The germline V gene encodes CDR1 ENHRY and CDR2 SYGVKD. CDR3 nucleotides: TGTGCCATCAGTGAGTCTGCAGGGCTGGGGGAGACCCAGTACTTC. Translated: CAISESAGLGETQYF.